Many counts were recorded for the clone carrying this TCR beta chain. What it binds is not known. The record originates from a study of early T cells in non-severe SARS-CoV-2 infection. At the level of the study: Sequencing input comprised bulk RNA from unsorted whole blood; chain pairing was not available.

Unique molecular identifiers tagged individual cDNA molecules. One entry per CDR3 protein results from TCRdb running MiXCR on the 5' RACE reads. The sample shows 50,000 or so distinct CDR3 sequences, 8% to 10% of them seen only once. Study-wide points: Matching against VDJdb likely underestimated virus-specific expansions, favoring anti-spike CD8.

Sequenced input: whole blood. The TCR sequence derives from an adult who was a healthcare worker with PCR-confirmed SARS-CoV-2 infection or an uninfected control (not recorded which).

The CDR3 bases are TGCAGCGTCTCCTACGGGGGCGATCAGCCCCAGCATTTT. Its translation is CSVSYGGDQPQHF. V is TRBV29-1 and J is TRBJ1-5; D is possibly TRBD1 (6 bases). Trimming shortened V by 6 bases and J by 5 bases, and 14 bases separated the two germline ends. The CDR3 contains 13 residues. Germline V gene data show CDR1 as SQVTM and CDR2 as ANQGSEA.